The 27 T cell receptor beta chains given below trace back to one sample, sequenced in a study of monozygotic twins with inflammatory bowel disease (dated by TCRdb to between 2018 and 2020). Receptors were amplified or captured by 5' RACE. Sequencing was performed on an Illumina HiSeq 2500. With the reads reprocessed by TCRdb, a single entry stands for each CDR3 protein sequence and no DNA is reported. The record for this sample contains 300,000 to 350,000 distinct CDR3 sequences. Together, the top ten hold roughly 2% of the sample. The sample comprised blood. These receptors all come from a human donor with ulcerative colitis or Crohn's disease, or a healthy co-twin of an affected twin (not recorded which).

CDR3 sequence reads: CSAPRDGAGRETQYF. The chain joins TRBV20-1 to TRBJ2-5; TCRdb lists TRBD1, though no DNA is available to test this call. The length of the CDR3 is 15 residues. Germline V CDR1 and CDR2: DFQATT, SNEGSKA (reference sequence).

The chain has TRBV20-1 and TRBJ2-3; the TCRdb call, TRBD1, lacks DNA for checking. Germline V gene data show CDR1 as DFQATT and CDR2 as SNEGSKA (reference sequence). This CDR3 comprises 13 residues. This CDR3 is CSASWGGTDTQYF.

The gene calls are TRBV24-1 and TRBJ2-3. Per the germline V gene, CDR1 is KGHDR and CDR2 is SFDVKD. There are 14 residues in the CDR3. The CDR3 reads CATSDRWGADTQYF.

The J gene is TRBJ2-2, the V gene TRBV20-1; TCRdb reports TRBD1, a call that lacks DNA to check it against. This CDR3 has 14 residues. Germline CDR1 DFQATT, CDR2 SNEGSKA (reference sequence). The CDR3 is CSARRDRVAGELFF.

The rearrangement joins TRBV4-1 to TRBJ2-1. The CDR3 runs 16 residues. Per the germline V gene, CDR1 is MGHRA and CDR2 is YSYEKL. The chain's CDR3 is CASSQDPGTPYNEQFF.

This rearrangement joins TRBV12-3 or TRBV12-4 to TRBJ1-6; no DNA is available, so the TRBD1 call from TCRdb remains unchecked. The CDR3 is made up of 18 amino acids. CDR3 protein: CASSLAGQGFSFGSPLHF.

The chain couples TRBV7-2 to TRBJ2-7. The V gene's germline CDR1 is SGHTA and CDR2 FQGNSA. The CDR3 consists of 15 residues. CDR3 region: CASSLGKTPTYEQYF.

This CDR3 is CSAGFGGVGRNTQYF. This chain uses TRBV20-1 with TRBJ2-3; TCRdb lists TRBD2, though no DNA is available to test this call. The CDR3 runs to 15 residues. Germline CDR1 reads DFQATT; CDR2 reads SNEGSKA (reference sequence).

The chain recombines TRBV19 with TRBJ2-1; TCRdb names TRBD1, which stays unverified in the absence of DNA. Germline lookup yields CDR1 LNHDA and CDR2 SQIVND (reference sequence). This CDR3 is built from 15 residues. The CDR3: CASSIRGVGINEQFF.

The chain carries TRBV15 and TRBJ2-7; TCRdb's D call, TRBD1, is unchecked because there is no DNA. There are 17 residues in the CDR3. In germline, CDR1 is LNHNV, CDR2 YYDKDF (reference sequence). This chain's CDR3 is CATSRDQMGARAYDQYF. The full variable domain, its missing parts supplied by reference TRBV15 and TRBJ2-7, is DAMVIQNPRYQVTQFGKPVTLSCSQTLNHNVMYWYQQKSSQAPKLLFHYYDKDFNNEADTPDNFQSRRPNTSFCFLDIRSPGLGDTAMYLCATSRDQMGARAYDQYFGPGTRLTVT.

This chain links TRBV6-5 with TRBJ1-5. The CDR3 spans 15 residues. Germline CDR1 reads MNHEY; CDR2 reads SVGAGI. The CDR3 sequence: CASSYAVNSNQPQHF.

This sequence joins TRBV6-1 and TRBJ1-2; TCRdb calls TRBD1, which cannot be checked without DNA. This CDR3 has 14 residues. CDR1 and CDR2 (germline): MNHNS, SASEGT. CDR3 in amino acids: CASRILQGSYGYTF.

The rearrangement links TRBV29-1 to TRBJ2-5; TCRdb calls TRBD2, which cannot be checked without DNA. The CDR3 covers 13 residues. Per the germline V gene, CDR1 is SQVTM and CDR2 is ANQGSEA. The CDR3 sequence is CSGTSAGTLAQYF.

The rearrangement uses TRBV2 and TRBJ1-6. Germline V gene data show CDR1 as SNHLY and CDR2 as FYNNEI. This CDR3 contains 13 residues. The CDR3 sequence: CASSERLNSPLHF.

This chain uses TRBV7-3 with TRBJ2-3; the TRBD1 assignment by TCRdb is unverifiable without DNA. CDR3 length equals 15 residues. Germline V gene data show CDR1 as SGHTA and CDR2 as FQGTGA. The CDR3 loop is CASSPDRGFADTQYF. The variable domain in full, completed from reference TRBV7-3 and TRBJ2-3, reads GAGVSQTPSNKVTEKGKYVELRCDPISGHTALYWYRQSLGQGPEFLIYFQGTGAADDSGLPNDRFFAVRPEGSVSTLKIQRTERGDSAVYLCASSPDRGFADTQYFGPGTRLTVL.

The chain couples TRBV15 to TRBJ1-5. The CDR3 spans 17 residues. Germline V CDR1 and CDR2: LNHNV, YYDKDF (reference sequence). The CDR3 here is CATSRVGQSDSNQPQHF.

This chain connects TRBV12-3 or TRBV12-4 to TRBJ1-2; TCRdb's D call, TRBD1, is unchecked because there is no DNA. The CDR3 has 15 amino acids. The CDR3 sequence: CASSGTGGELYGYTF.

The chain uses TRBV6-5 and TRBJ2-7; TCRdb's D call, TRBD2, is unchecked because there is no DNA. The CDR3 is made up of 13 amino acids. Looked up from germline, CDR1 is MNHEY and CDR2 is SVGAGI. The CDR3 sequence: CASSKGLANEQYF.

The chain employs TRBV5-6 and TRBJ2-3; checking the TCRdb D call of TRBD1 is not possible without DNA. The CDR3 loop spans 16 amino acids. The germline V gene has CDR1 SGHDT and CDR2 YYEEEE. CDR3 sequence: CASSLNRGVSTDTQYF.

J is TRBJ1-4 and V is TRBV5-5; without DNA, the TCRdb call of TRBD1 cannot be checked. The length of the CDR3 is 15 residues. In germline, CDR1 is SGHKS, CDR2 YYEKEE (reference sequence). The CDR3 sequence is CASSLTSGIAEKLFF. The complete variable domain, with remaining parts taken from reference TRBV5-5 and TRBJ1-4, reads DAGVTQSPTHLIKTRGQQVTLRCSPISGHKSVSWYQQVLGQGPQFIFQYYEKEERGRGNFPDRFSARQFPNYSSELNVNALLLGDSALYLCASSLTSGIAEKLFFGSGTQLSVL.

The genes are TRBV5-1 and TRBJ1-4; the TRBD1 assignment by TCRdb is unverifiable without DNA. There are 17 residues in the CDR3. Germline V gene lookup returns CDR1 SGHRS and CDR2 YFSETQ. CDR3 residues: CASSLTPPTYPNEKLFF.

The chain carries TRBV4-2 and TRBJ2-3; TCRdb selects TRBD1, and the lack of DNA leaves this call unchecked. Germline values: CDR1 LGHNA, CDR2 YNFKEQ. The CDR3 loop spans 19 amino acids. The CDR3 sequence: CASSPRSLSRGLFADTQYF.

This chain connects TRBV12-3 or TRBV12-4 to TRBJ2-7. The CDR3 covers 13 residues. The CDR3 sequence is CASSRLSSYEQYF.

The chain couples TRBV10-1 to TRBJ2-1; the D call from TCRdb, TRBD2, cannot be confirmed without DNA. Germline V gives CDR1 WNHNN, CDR2 SYGVQD (reference sequence). CDR3 length: 13 amino acids. The CDR3 here is CASSEVLGNEQFF.

The chain carries TRBV3-1 and TRBJ2-7. CDR3 size: 14 residues. Germline V lookup: CDR1 LGHDT, CDR2 YNNKEL (reference sequence). The chain's CDR3 is CASSQRARGYEQYF.

The rearrangement joins TRBV4-3 to TRBJ1-1; TCRdb picks TRBD1, but there is no DNA to check that call. The germline V gene encodes CDR1 LGHNA and CDR2 YSLEER. CDR3 length: 19 amino acids. CDR3 amino acids: CASSQTGLGMDRRNTEAFF.

The chain joins TRBV4-3 to TRBJ1-2; no DNA is available, so the TRBD1 call from TCRdb remains unchecked. This CDR3 spans 16 amino acids. Germline-derived CDR1 and CDR2 are LGHNA and YSLEER. The CDR3 is CASSQEVRQGLEGYTF.